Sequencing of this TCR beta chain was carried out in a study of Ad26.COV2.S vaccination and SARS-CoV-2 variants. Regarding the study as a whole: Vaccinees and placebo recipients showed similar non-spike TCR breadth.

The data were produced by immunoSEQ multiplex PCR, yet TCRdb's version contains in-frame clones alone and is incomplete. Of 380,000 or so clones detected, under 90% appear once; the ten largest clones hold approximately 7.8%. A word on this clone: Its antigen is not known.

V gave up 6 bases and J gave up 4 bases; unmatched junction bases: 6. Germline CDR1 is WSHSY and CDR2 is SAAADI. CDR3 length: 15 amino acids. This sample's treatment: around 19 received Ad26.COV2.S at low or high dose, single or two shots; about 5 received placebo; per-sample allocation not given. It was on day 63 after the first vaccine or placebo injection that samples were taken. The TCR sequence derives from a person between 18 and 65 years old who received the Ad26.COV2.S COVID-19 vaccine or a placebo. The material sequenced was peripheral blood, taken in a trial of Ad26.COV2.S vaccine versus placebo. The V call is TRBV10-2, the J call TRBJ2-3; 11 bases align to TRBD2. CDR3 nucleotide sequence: TGCGCCAGCAGCCTAGCGGGAGGAGCTTCAGATACGCAGTATTTT. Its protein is CASSLAGGASDTQYF.